This record covers a single TCR beta chain. V lost 1 base to trimming and J lost 2 bases, with 9 bases between them. Germline CDR1 MNHNS, CDR2 SASEGT. The CDR3 has 15 amino acids. In the source study's methods: Amplification of reference gene primers was used by the study to estimate nucleated cell counts. This table comes from immunoSEQ multiplex PCR, and its TCRdb copy is limited to in-frame clones, with some not included. V, J and clone size reflect that table, while D and trimming were determined from the DNA. The table lists about 190,000 clones, about 88% of them singletons, with less than 7.5% in the top ten. These data come from a study of blood T cell repertoires in COVID-19. Study-wide context: There were acute and convalescent COVID-19 samples, and they came from the United States, Italy and Spain. Sample material is recorded as cDNA or gDNA derived from T cells, B-cell-depleted T cells, or PBMCs.

The chain couples TRBV6-1 to TRBJ2-1; possible D gene TRBD1, 5 bases. This receptor was obtained from a woman aged 40 to 50 who had recovered from COVID-19. Specimen: peripheral blood. CDR3: CASSEDRQTYNEQFF. As DNA, the CDR3 is TGTGCCAGCAGTGAAGACAGACAGACCTACAATGAGCAGTTCTTC.